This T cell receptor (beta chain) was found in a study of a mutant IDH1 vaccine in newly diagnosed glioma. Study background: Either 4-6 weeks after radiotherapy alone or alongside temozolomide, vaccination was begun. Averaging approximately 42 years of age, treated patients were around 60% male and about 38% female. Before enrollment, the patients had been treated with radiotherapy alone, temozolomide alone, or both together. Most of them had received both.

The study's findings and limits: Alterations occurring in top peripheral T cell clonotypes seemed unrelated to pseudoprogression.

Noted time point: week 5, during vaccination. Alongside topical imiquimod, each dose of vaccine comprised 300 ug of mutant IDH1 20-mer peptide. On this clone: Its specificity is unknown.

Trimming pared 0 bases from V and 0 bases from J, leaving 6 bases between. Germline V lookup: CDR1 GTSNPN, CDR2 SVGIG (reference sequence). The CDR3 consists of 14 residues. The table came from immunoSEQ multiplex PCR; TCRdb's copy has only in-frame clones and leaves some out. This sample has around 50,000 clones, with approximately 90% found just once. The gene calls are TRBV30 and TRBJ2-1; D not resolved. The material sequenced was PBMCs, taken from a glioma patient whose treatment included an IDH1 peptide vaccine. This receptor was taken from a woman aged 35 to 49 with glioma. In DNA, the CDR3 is TGTGCCTGGAGTGTACTCAGCTCCTACAATGAGCAGTTCTTC. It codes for CAWSVLSSYNEQFF.